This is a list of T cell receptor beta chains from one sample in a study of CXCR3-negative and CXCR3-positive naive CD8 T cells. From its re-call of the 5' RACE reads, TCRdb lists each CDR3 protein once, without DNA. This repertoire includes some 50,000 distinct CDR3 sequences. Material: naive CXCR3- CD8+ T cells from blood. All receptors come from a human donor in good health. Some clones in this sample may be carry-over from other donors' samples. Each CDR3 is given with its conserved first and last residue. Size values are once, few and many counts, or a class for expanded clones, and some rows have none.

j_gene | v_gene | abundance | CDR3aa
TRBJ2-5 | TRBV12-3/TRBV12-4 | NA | CASSLDVGGRSWETQYF
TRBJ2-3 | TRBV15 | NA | CATSQTPTDTQYF
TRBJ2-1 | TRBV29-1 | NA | CSVDGGETEQFF
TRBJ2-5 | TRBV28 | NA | CASSPIPWTSGGAFRETQYF
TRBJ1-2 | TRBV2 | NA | CASSEKGKDRIYGYTF
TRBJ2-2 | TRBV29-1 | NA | CSVESWTAELFF
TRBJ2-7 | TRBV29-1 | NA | CSVDTGTGAYEQYF
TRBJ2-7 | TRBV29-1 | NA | CSGQGQGDSYEQYF
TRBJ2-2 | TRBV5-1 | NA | CASSLKAGARTGELFF
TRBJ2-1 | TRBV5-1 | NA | CASSLGVSGSYNEQFF
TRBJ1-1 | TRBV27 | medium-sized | CASSGGTAKRNTEAFF
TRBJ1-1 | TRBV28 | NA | CASSERTGVIVWNTEAFF
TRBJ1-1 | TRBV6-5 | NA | CASSQGIGNTEAFF
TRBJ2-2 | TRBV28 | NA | CASSFYTGELFF
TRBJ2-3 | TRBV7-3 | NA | CASSSSGAIDTQYF
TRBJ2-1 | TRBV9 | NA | CASSPGRVQLYNEQFF
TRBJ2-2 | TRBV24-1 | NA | CATSDFAEGAHTGELFF
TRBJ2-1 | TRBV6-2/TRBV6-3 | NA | CASSYSSIGGRAVEQFF
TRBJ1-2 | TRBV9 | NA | CASSVLGDYGYTF
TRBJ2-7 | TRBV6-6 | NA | CASSSGQGLYEQYF
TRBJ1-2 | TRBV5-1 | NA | CASSWEPTDGYTF
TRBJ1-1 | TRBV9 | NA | CASSPYQGAMNTEAFF
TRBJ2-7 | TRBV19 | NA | CATHSGYEQYF
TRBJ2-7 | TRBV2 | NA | CASSSAEVTYEQYF
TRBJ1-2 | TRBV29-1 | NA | CSVITETNYGYTF
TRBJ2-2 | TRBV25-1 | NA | CASSDSRGGGELFF
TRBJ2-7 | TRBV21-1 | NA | CASSKPYLNGRKSEQYF
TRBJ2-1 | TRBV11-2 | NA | CASSLDGEQFF
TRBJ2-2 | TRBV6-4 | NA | CASSGSGTTGELFF
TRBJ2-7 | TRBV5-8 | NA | CASSLGGAPYEQYF
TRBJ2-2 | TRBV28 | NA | CASSLSVTGELFF
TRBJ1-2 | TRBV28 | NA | CASTPPGWGLLEDGYTF
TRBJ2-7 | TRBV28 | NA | CASSHRDGRNEQYF
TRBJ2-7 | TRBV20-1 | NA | CSAFASYEQYF
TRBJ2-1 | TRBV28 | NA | CASSTRRAGPRNEQFF
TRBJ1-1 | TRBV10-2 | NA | CAASESQGTEAFF
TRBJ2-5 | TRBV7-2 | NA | CASSLSWSLDRWGTQYF